Listed below are T cell receptor beta chains from one sample, sequenced in a study of CD8 T cells in ankylosing spondylitis. TCRdb ran MiXCR on the 5' RACE reads and lists one entry per CDR3 protein. The data contain around 100,000 distinct CDR3 sequences, about 24% of them singletons. The sample taken for sequencing was synovial fluid, either unsorted or a sorted T cell fraction (not recorded which). These receptors were obtained from a male donor with ankylosing spondylitis. Each CDR3 is given with its conserved first and last residue. D genes are given only for firm matches. Size is omitted from some rows. Given values are once, few, many or a class for expanded clones.

d_call j_call v_call clone_size cdr3_nt cdr3_aa
NA TRBJ2-1 TRBV30 NA TGTGCCTGGAGTGTAGGGGGGAGCTCCTACAATGAGCAGTTCTTC CAWSVGGSSYNEQFF
TRBD2 TRBJ2-2 TRBV11-2 few TGTGCCAGCAGCTTAGTTTTTCCGGCTAGCGGGACGAACACCGGGGAGCTGTTTTTT CASSLVFPASGTNTGELFF
TRBD2 TRBJ2-3 TRBV30 many TGTGCCTGCAAGAAAGCGGGAGTAACGGCGCAGTATTTT CACKKAGVTAQYF
TRBD1 TRBJ1-3 TRBV5-1 few TGCGCCAGCAGCTTCTCGACAGGGGGTTCTGGAAACACCATATATTTT CASSFSTGGSGNTIYF
TRBD2 TRBJ2-1 TRBV10-3 few TGTGCCATCAACCAAGGGACTAGCGGGCCTTTACATGAGCAGTTCTTC CAINQGTSGPLHEQFF
TRBD1 TRBJ2-3 TRBV7-2 NA TGTGCCAGCAGCTTATTGTCTGGACAGGGGTTCAGAGATACGCAGTATTTT CASSLLSGQGFRDTQYF
TRBD2 TRBJ2-1 TRBV11-3 NA TGTGCCAGCAGCTCCGGGAGGGATGCCTACAATGAGCAGTTCTTC CASSSGRDAYNEQFF
NA TRBJ2-3 TRBV15 NA TGTGCCACCAGCAGAGATGTATTGGGGGGCAAAGTTAAAGATACGCAGTATTTT CATSRDVLGGKVKDTQYF
NA TRBJ2-3 TRBV18 few TGTGCCAGCTCACCAAGGGCAGATACGCAGTATTTT CASSPRADTQYF
TRBD1 TRBJ2-1 TRBV18 NA TGTGCCAGCTCACCCATAATCGACAGGGGAAATGAGCAGTTCTTC CASSPIIDRGNEQFF
NA TRBJ2-4 TRBV14 NA TGTGCCAGCAGCCAAGTGGGGAGCCCCGATGGCATTCAGTACTTC CASSQVGSPDGIQYF
NA TRBJ2-3 TRBV5-6 few TGTGCCAGCAGCTTGGCATCGGGCGGCACAGATACGCAGTATTTT CASSLASGGTDTQYF
NA TRBJ1-4 TRBV5-1 NA TGCGCCAGCCGAAGGGGGAAAGAAGAAAAACTGTTTTTT CASRRGKEEKLFF
TRBD2 TRBJ2-7 TRBV2 many TGTGCCAGCAGTGAACCTCCCCCCTCTAGCGGGAGTGCCTACGAGCAGTACTTC CASSEPPPSSGSAYEQYF
NA TRBJ1-1 TRBV9 many TGTGCCAGCAGCGCCCGACAGGCGAACACTGAAGCTTTCTTT CASSARQANTEAFF
NA TRBJ2-3 TRBV20-1 NA TGCAGTGCTAGGGGACCCCGGGGCCCAGATACGCAGTATTTT CSARGPRGPDTQYF
NA TRBJ1-2 TRBV5-1 few TGCGCCAGCAGAAACCTAGCGGGGGAGGATGGCTACACCTTC CASRNLAGEDGYTF
NA TRBJ1-2 TRBV28 many TGTGCCAGCAGTTTATCCCAGACCTATGGCTACACCTTC CASSLSQTYGYTF
NA TRBJ2-3 TRBV7-2 few TGTGCCAGCAGCTTAATATGGTCTGGGACAGATACGCAGTATTTT CASSLIWSGTDTQYF
TRBD1 TRBJ2-1 TRBV6-1 NA TGTGCCAGCAGTGAATACGGACAGGGCAATGAGCAGTTCTTC CASSEYGQGNEQFF
TRBD2 TRBJ2-1 TRBV5-1 many TGCGCCAGCAGCCCCGGGACTAGCCTATCCAATGAGCAGTTCTTC CASSPGTSLSNEQFF
NA TRBJ2-3 TRBV27 NA TGTGCCAGCAAGAGCCTACTGGGCCATACGCAGTATTTT CASKSLLGHTQYF
TRBD2 TRBJ2-1 TRBV20-1 few TGCAGTGCTTGGACTAGCGTTCTCAATGAGCAGTTCTTC CSAWTSVLNEQFF
TRBD2 TRBJ2-3 TRBV19 many TGTGCCAGTAGTACTTTTGGACTAGCGGGAGGAACAGATACGCAGTATTTT CASSTFGLAGGTDTQYF
NA TRBJ2-4 TRBV29-1 NA TGCAGCGTTGATTGGCAGGGTGGAGCGGGAAACATTCAGTACTTC CSVDWQGGAGNIQYF
NA TRBJ2-1 TRBV24-1 NA TGTGCCACCAGTGATCCCGGGACGGTTGAGCAGTTCTTC CATSDPGTVEQFF
TRBD1 TRBJ1-1 TRBV27 NA TGTGCCAGCAGGCTAAGTGAGGGGACAGGGGTCACTGAAGCTTTCTTT CASRLSEGTGVTEAFF
NA TRBJ2-1 TRBV20-1 NA TGCAGTGCTAGAGATCCGTACGGACACGATGAGCAGTTCTTC CSARDPYGHDEQFF
NA TRBJ1-4 TRBV18 NA TGTGCCAGCTCACCACCCTTCCTAGAGGCGGGTGAAAAACTGTTTTTT CASSPPFLEAGEKLFF
TRBD2 TRBJ2-1 TRBV29-1 few TGCAGCGTTGGGCCGGGACTAGCGTACTACAATGAGCAGTTCTTC CSVGPGLAYYNEQFF
NA TRBJ2-3 TRBV7-2 NA TGTGCCAGCAGCTTCGACGAGAGTCGTACGCAGTATTTT CASSFDESRTQYF
NA TRBJ2-2 TRBV3-1 NA TGTGCCAGCAGCCAAGATTATAACACCGGGGAGCTGTTTTTT CASSQDYNTGELFF
NA TRBJ2-1 TRBV20-1 many TGCAGTGCTACCGGACACTACAATGAGCAGTTCTTC CSATGHYNEQFF
TRBD1 TRBJ1-1 TRBV20-1 NA TGCAGTGCCCTTTACAGGGGCGCTGAAGCTTTCTTT CSALYRGAEAFF
TRBD1 TRBJ1-5 TRBV4-1 NA TGCGCCAGCAGCCAGGTGGACAGGGGAAGCCAGCCCCAGCATTTT CASSQVDRGSQPQHF
TRBD2 TRBJ2-3 TRBV20-1 few TGCAGTGCTCTCCTAGCGGGAGCGAAAGATACGCAGTATTTT CSALLAGAKDTQYF
NA TRBJ2-2 TRBV20-1 many TGCAGTGCTAGCCCCCCTTCGGGGGGCGGCCACACCGGGGAGCTGTTTTTT CSASPPSGGGHTGELFF
NA TRBJ2-1 TRBV27 NA TGTGCCAGCAGTATCGACAGTTTCAGCTCCTACAATGAGCAGTTCTTC CASSIDSFSSYNEQFF
TRBD1 TRBJ1-2 TRBV5-1 few TGCGCCAGCAGAACTGACAGGGGGCCTGGCTACACCTTC CASRTDRGPGYTF
NA TRBJ2-4 TRBV28 few TGTGCCAGCAGGACCCGCGGGTCTTCGAGAGCCAAAAACATTCAGTACTTC CASRTRGSSRAKNIQYF
TRBD2 TRBJ2-1 TRBV7-7 NA TGTGCCAGCAGCCCGGGACTAGCGGGAACGAATGAGCAGTTCTTC CASSPGLAGTNEQFF
TRBD2 TRBJ2-3 TRBV13 NA TGTGCCAGCGTCTACAGGCTTGGTAGCGGGAGTACAGATACGCAGTATTTT CASVYRLGSGSTDTQYF
NA TRBJ2-1 TRBV7-2 NA TGTGCCAGCAGCTTCCAGCGGGTCAATGAGCAGTTCTTC CASSFQRVNEQFF
NA TRBJ2-2 TRBV5-1 few TGCGCCCCTCGCCCCAGTTCGTACACCGGGGAGCTGTTTTTT CAPRPSSYTGELFF
TRBD1 TRBJ1-1 TRBV20-1 NA TGCAGTGCTAGACAGGGGGCCGTGAGCACTGAAGCTTTCTTT CSARQGAVSTEAFF
NA TRBJ1-5 TRBV20-1 few TGCAGTGCTAGCCCAGGGGTGGATCAGCCCCAGCATTTT CSASPGVDQPQHF
NA TRBJ2-1 TRBV30 few TGTGCCTGGAGGTCGAGTCTGTACCGTGAGCAGTTCTTC CAWRSSLYREQFF
TRBD1 TRBJ1-1 TRBV5-6 few TGTGCCAGCAGCTTCCGGTGGGGGACAGGCACTGGGGACACTGAAGCTTTCTTT CASSFRWGTGTGDTEAFF
NA TRBJ2-3 TRBV11-1 few TGTGCCAGCAGCTTATGGAGGGGAATAGGGGTAGCGGCGTTCACAGATACGCAGTATTTT CASSLWRGIGVAAFTDTQYF
NA TRBJ1-1 TRBV20-1 NA TGCAGTGCTAGTTTGTATTTGTACACTGAAGCTTTCTTT CSASLYLYTEAFF
TRBD2 TRBJ2-1 TRBV14 NA TGTGCCAGCAGCCCCGGGAGGGGACAATACAATGAGCAGTTCTTC CASSPGRGQYNEQFF
TRBD1 TRBJ1-2 TRBV5-6 few TGTGCCAGCAGCTTATTACGACAGGGTCTCTATGGCTACACCTTC CASSLLRQGLYGYTF
NA TRBJ1-2 TRBV7-2 many TGTGCCAGCAGCTTAAGCGCCGGAGGAAACTATGGCTACACCTTC CASSLSAGGNYGYTF
TRBD1 TRBJ2-6 TRBV12-3/TRBV12-4 NA TGTGCCAGCAGTTCAGGGACAGGGTTAGTTGGGGCCAACGTCCTGACTTTC CASSSGTGLVGANVLTF